This T cell receptor (beta chain) was found in a study of siplizumab effects on memory and regulatory T cells. General study results and limits: In roughly 80-95% of proliferating CD4+ or CD8+ clones, a naive or memory phenotype could not be assigned. Memory cells that were CD4+ and unstimulated gave rise to alloreactive sequences, which siplizumab significantly reduced.

Naive, memory, effector memory and TEMRA subsets, all unstimulated, were sequenced in a few donor pairs. Regarding this clone: What it binds is not known.

Generated by immunoSEQ multiplex PCR, the TCRdb table keeps only in-frame clones and is missing some. The data contain 40,000 to 45,000 clones, about 89% of them singletons. V trimming: 1 base; J trimming: 0 bases; junction bases outside the gene matches: 1. The CDR3 has 15 amino acids. Germline V gene sequence: CDR1 GTSNPN, CDR2 SVGIG (reference sequence). The clonotype was recovered from a human donor in good health. This chain joins TRBV30 and TRBJ2-1; 9 bases fit TRBD2. Sequenced input: naive CD4+ T cells sorted from blood. The CDR3 here is CAWSGSGSSYNEQFF. The DNA for the CDR3 is TGTGCCTGGAGTGGTAGCGGGAGCTCCTACAATGAGCAGTTCTTC.